This T cell receptor (beta chain) was recorded in a study of blood T cell repertoires in COVID-19. In germline, CDR1 is SGHVS, CDR2 FQNEAQ. Trimming cost V 5 bases and J 0 bases, with 8 bases left between them. The CDR3 contains 13 residues. Source study methods: Reference gene primer amplification yielded estimated nucleated cell counts. Here immunoSEQ multiplex PCR was the method, and the copy in TCRdb shows in-frame clones only, minus some. The V and J calls and the clone size are those of that table, but D and trimming were determined from the DNA. Of 95,000 to 120,000 clones listed, approximately 84% are singletons.

This sequence was found in a woman between 40 and 50 years old with acute or convalescent COVID-19. This rearrangement joins TRBV7-8 to TRBJ2-7, with a possible D match to TRBD1 (5 bases). Specimen: peripheral blood. Here the CDR3 reads CASSRRDSYEQYF. CDR3 bases: TGTGCCAGCAGCCGCAGGGACTCCTACGAGCAGTACTTC.